In this sample, the clone carrying this TCR beta chain turned up a few times. What it recognizes is unknown. This specimen belongs to a study of T cell repertoires in cytomegalovirus infection. Study details: Recently identified HLA-C-restricted CMV epitopes and well-studied HLA-B-restricted CMV epitopes were used by the study. Public TCR beta signatures provided an indication of both CMV infection and a matching HLA type.

The CDR3 loop spans 17 amino acids. With 0 bases removed from V and 1 base from J, the gap between germline ends came to 15 bases. CDR1 LGHNA and CDR2 YSLEER come from the germline V gene. TCRdb passed the reads through MiXCR, listing each CDR3 protein once. This repertoire shows around 900,000 distinct CDR3 sequences, 25% to 40% found once; its top ten account for roughly 13%. Findings of the study overall: Dominating the ex vivo response were TCR beta clonotypes that were CMV-specific and HLA-C-restricted.

The receptor was derived from a human donor in good health (CMV status not recorded). Some clones in this sample may be carry-over from other donors' samples. The chain is built from TRBV4-3 and TRBJ1-1, with D possibly TRBD1 on 6 matching bases. The specimen comprised cultured CD8+ T cells from PBMCs, sampled from culture after CMV antigen stimulation. CDR3 residues: CASSQEGTSAGNTEAFF. CDR3 sequence (DNA): TGCGCCAGCAGCCAAGAAGGGACAAGCGCCGGGAACACTGAAGCTTTCTTT.